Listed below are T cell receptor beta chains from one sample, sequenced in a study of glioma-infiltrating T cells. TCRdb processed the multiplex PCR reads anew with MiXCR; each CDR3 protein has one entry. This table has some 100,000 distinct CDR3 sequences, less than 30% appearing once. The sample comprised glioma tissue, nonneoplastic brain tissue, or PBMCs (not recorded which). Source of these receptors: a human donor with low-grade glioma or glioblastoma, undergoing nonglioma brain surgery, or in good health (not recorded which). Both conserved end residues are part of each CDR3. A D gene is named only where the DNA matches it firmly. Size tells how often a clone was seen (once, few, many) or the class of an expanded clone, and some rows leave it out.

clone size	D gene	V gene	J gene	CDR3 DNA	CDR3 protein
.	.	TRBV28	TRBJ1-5	TGTGCCAGCAGTTTGGGCCAGGTGAATCAGCCCCAGCATTTT	CASSLGQVNQPQHF
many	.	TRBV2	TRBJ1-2	TGTGCCAGCAGTCTGACCGTAAACTATGGCTACACCTTC	CASSLTVNYGYTF
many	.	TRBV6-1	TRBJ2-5	TGTGCCAGCGGACAGACTCAAGAGACCCAGTACTTC	CASGQTQETQYF
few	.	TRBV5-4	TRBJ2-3	TGTGCCAGCAGCCCTGGTAGGGCGAACACAGATACGCAGTATTTT	CASSPGRANTDTQYF
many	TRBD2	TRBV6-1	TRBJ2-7	TGTGCCAGCACCGGACTAGCGGGACCGTCCTACGAGCAGTACTTC	CASTGLAGPSYEQYF
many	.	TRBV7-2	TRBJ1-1	TGTGCCAGCAGCTCCCCCCACCAGGGACCCTCCGCTTTCTTT	CASSSPHQGPSAFF
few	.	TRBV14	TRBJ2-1	TGTGCCAGCAGCCTCCTGGGGGCTAACAAGCAGTTCTTC	CASSLLGANKQFF
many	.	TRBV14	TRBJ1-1	TGTGCCAGCAGCTTATTGGACAGATTGAACACTGAAGCTTTCTTT	CASSLLDRLNTEAFF
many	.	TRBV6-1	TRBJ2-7	TGTGCCAGCAGTGCAGGAGGGGACTACGAGCAGTACTTC	CASSAGGDYEQYF
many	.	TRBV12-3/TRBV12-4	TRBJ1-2	TGTGCCAGCACCTTAAGGGAGTTCTATGGCTACACCTTC	CASTLREFYGYTF
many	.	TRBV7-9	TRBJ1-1	TGTGCCAGCAGCTTAGAAGGCTCTGCGGTTGAAGCTTTCTTT	CASSLEGSAVEAFF
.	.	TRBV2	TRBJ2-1	TGTGCCAGCAGTGAGGGACCCTCGGATGAGCAGTTCTTC	CASSEGPSDEQFF
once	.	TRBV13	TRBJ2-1	TGTGCCAGCAGCGCGTACCAGTTGGTAGGGAATGGGTACGAGCAGTTCTTC	CASSAYQLVGNGYEQFF
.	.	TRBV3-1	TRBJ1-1	TGTGCCAGCAGCCAAAACTCGGAGCCGAAGTTTTTCTTT	CASSQNSEPKFFF
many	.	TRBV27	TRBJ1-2	TGTGCCAGCAGTTTGGGAGGGCCCGCTAACTATGGCTACACCTTC	CASSLGGPANYGYTF
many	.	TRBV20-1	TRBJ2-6	TGCAGTGCTAGACCCCGACAGCTCTACTCTGGGGCCAACGTCCTGACTTTC	CSARPRQLYSGANVLTF
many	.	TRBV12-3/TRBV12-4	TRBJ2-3	TGTGCCAGCAGTCCATCAGTAGGGTTCTACACAGATACGCAGTATTTT	CASSPSVGFYTDTQYF
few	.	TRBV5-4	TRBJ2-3	TGTGCCAGCAGCTTGTCGGGGACCGACCTTAGCACAGATACGCAGTATTTT	CASSLSGTDLSTDTQYF
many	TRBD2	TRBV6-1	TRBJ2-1	TGTGCCAGCACTACCGTCAGCGGGAGGGCCTACAATGAGCAGTTCTTC	CASTTVSGRAYNEQFF
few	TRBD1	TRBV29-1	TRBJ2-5	TGCAGCGTTGACGTCGGGACAGGGCAAGAGACCCAGTACTTC	CSVDVGTGQETQYF
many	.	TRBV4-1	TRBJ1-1	TGCGCCAGCAGCCAGGGCATCTTGAACACTGAAGCTTTCTTT	CASSQGILNTEAFF
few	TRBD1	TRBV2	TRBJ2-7	TGTGCCAGCAGTGATGCGAATCGGGACAGTTCCTACGAGCAGTACTTC	CASSDANRDSSYEQYF
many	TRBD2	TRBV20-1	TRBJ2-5	TGCAGTGCTATGGGCGGGGGGAGCCCCGGGGCCCAGTACTTC	CSAMGGGSPGAQYF
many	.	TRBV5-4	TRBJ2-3	TGTGCCAGCAGCTTGGCTAGCCGCACCAGAGATACGCAGTATTTT	CASSLASRTRDTQYF
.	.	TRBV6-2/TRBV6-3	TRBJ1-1	TGTGCCAGCAGAACCATGAACACTGAAGCTTTCTTT	CASRTMNTEAFF
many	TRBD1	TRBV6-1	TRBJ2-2	TGTGCCAGCAGTTGGACAGGGATTACCGGGGAGCTGTTTTTT	CASSWTGITGELFF
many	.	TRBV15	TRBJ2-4	TGTGCCACCAGCAGTGAGCAGCTAGCCAAAAACATTCAGTACTTC	CATSSEQLAKNIQYF
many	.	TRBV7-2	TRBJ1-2	TGTGCCAGCAGCTTAAGAGAGGGGCGGGATGGCTACACCTTC	CASSLREGRDGYTF
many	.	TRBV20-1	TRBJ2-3	TGCAGTGCTGGGTTCACTAGCCTAAGGTCAGATACGCAGTATTTT	CSAGFTSLRSDTQYF
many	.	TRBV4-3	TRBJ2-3	TGCGCCAGCAGCCAAGGTATTAGCAGCTCAGATACGCAGTATTTT	CASSQGISSSDTQYF
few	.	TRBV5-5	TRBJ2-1	TGTGCCAGCAGCACGACTCAACGGCAGTTCTTC	CASSTTQRQFF
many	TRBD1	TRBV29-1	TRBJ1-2	TGCAGCTCCCGGACAGGGACCTATGGCTACACCTTC	CSSRTGTYGYTF
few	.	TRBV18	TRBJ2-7	TGTGCCAGCTCACCGGGGGTGCGCTCCTACGAGCAGTACTTC	CASSPGVRSYEQYF
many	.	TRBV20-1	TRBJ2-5	TGCAGTGCTAGAGCGGCAGATCAAGAGACCCAGTACTTC	CSARAADQETQYF
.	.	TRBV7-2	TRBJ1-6	TGTGCCAGCGGTGGGGGACTGGAGAATTCACCCCTCCACTTT	CASGGGLENSPLHF
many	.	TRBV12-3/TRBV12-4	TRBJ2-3	TGTGCCAGCAGTTCAGCTCCAGATACGCAGTATTTT	CASSSAPDTQYF
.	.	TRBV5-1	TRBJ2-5	TGCGCCAGCAGCTTCAGCAATTCCCGAGAAGAGACCCAGTACTTC	CASSFSNSREETQYF
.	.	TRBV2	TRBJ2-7	TGTGCCAGCAGCCCGACTAGGGATGAGCAGTACTTC	CASSPTRDEQYF
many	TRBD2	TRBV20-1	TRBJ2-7	TGCAGTGCTAGAGATCGGACTAGCGGGAGACCTACCTACGAGCAGTACTTC	CSARDRTSGRPTYEQYF
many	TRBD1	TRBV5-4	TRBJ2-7	TGTGCCAGCAGCTCGGGACAGGGGACCGACGAGCAGTACTTC	CASSSGQGTDEQYF
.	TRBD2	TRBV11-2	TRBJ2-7	TGTGCCAGCAGCTTTTCTAGCGGGAGGGCCCACGAGCAGTACTTC	CASSFSSGRAHEQYF
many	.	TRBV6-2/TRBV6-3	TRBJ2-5	TGTGCCAGCAGTTACGGGGGGCTAAAAGAGACCCAGTACTTC	CASSYGGLKETQYF
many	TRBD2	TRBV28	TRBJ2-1	TGTGCCAGCAGCCTCGGGACTAGCGTCTACAATGAGCAGTTCTTC	CASSLGTSVYNEQFF
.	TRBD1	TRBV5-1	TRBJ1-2	TGCGCCAGCAGCGAAGGGACAGGGACTCGCTACACCTTC	CASSEGTGTRYTF
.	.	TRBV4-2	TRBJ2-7	TGTGCCAGCAGCCAAGATGTAACAAGCTCCTACGAGCAGTACTTC	CASSQDVTSSYEQYF
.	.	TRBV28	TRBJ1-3	TGTGCTAGAAGCTACTACGGTAACTCTGGAAACACCATATATTTT	CARSYYGNSGNTIYF
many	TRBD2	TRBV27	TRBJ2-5	TGTGCCAGATTTAGCGGGAGTAGTCGAGAGACCCAGTACTTC	CARFSGSSRETQYF
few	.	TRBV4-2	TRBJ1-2	TGTGCCAGCAGCCCGGACGGCGGGGGCTACACCTTC	CASSPDGGGYTF
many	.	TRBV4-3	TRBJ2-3	TGCGCCAGCAGCCAAGATTTCAGGGGCGATACGCAGTATTTT	CASSQDFRGDTQYF
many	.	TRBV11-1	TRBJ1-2	TGTGCCAGCAGCTCAGGACAGCTTGGAGGCTACACCTTC	CASSSGQLGGYTF
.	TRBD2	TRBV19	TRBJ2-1	TGTGTTAGTAGTATAGTTGCGGGGGAGGCTGAGCAGTTCTTC	CVSSIVAGEAEQFF
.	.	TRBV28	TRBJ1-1	TGTGCCAGCAGTAGGGCAGGGAATGCTGAAGCTTTCTTT	CASSRAGNAEAFF
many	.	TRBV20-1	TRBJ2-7	TGCAGTGCTCTGCTACCCTTCTACGAGCAGTACTTC	CSALLPFYEQYF